The rows below give T cell receptor beta chains drawn from one sample of a study of CD8+CD57+ T cells in acquired aplastic anemia. TCRdb reprocessed the reads via MiXCR and lists one record per CDR3 protein. Among 400,000 to 500,000 distinct CDR3 sequences listed, around 68% were seen once. The sample taken for sequencing was sorted CD4+, CD8+, or CD8+CD57+ T cells (not recorded which) from PBMCs. All receptors derive from a human donor in good health, serving as a control. The CDR3 runs from the conserved cysteine through the conserved F or W. A D gene is named only where the DNA matches it firmly. Clone size is given for some rows only: seen once, a few or many times, or a class if the clone is expanded.

V gene	J gene	clone size	D gene	CDR3 protein	CDR3 DNA
TRBV24-1	TRBJ2-7	once	NA	CATSGAGLEQYF	TGTGCCACCAGTGGGGCGGGATTGGAGCAGTACTTC
TRBV9	TRBJ1-3	NA	NA	CASSAERATLKTIYF	TGTGCCAGCAGTGCAGAACGAGCAACTCTTAAGACCATATATTTT
TRBV25-1	TRBJ1-1	many	NA	CASAKRTGTEAFF	TGTGCCAGCGCTAAACGAACTGGCACTGAAGCTTTCTTT
TRBV25-1	TRBJ1-1	few	TRBD1	CASSIRGTGAPEAFF	TGTGCCAGCAGTATCCGAGGGACAGGGGCACCTGAAGCTTTCTTT
TRBV4-2	TRBJ1-2	few	NA	CASSHSGGPNYGYTF	TGTGCCAGCAGCCATAGCGGGGGGCCTAACTATGGCTACACCTTC
TRBV7-2	TRBJ2-3	NA	NA	CASSLEVGDGAPQYF	TGTGCCAGCAGCTTGGAGGTAGGGGATGGGGCCCCGCAGTATTTT
TRBV7-9	TRBJ2-3	few	NA	CASSPGGANPDTQYF	TGTGCCAGCAGCCCGGGCGGGGCAAATCCAGATACGCAGTATTTT
TRBV12-3/TRBV12-4	TRBJ2-7	NA	NA	CASRVGVGEQYF	TGTGCCAGCAGGGTGGGCGTGGGCGAGCAGTACTTC
TRBV7-9	TRBJ1-1	NA	TRBD1	CASSSLTGKAPEAFF	TGTGCCAGCAGCAGTCTGACAGGGAAGGCCCCTGAAGCTTTCTTT
TRBV29-1	TRBJ2-1	NA	NA	CSVDRKSGNEQFF	TGCAGCGTGGACAGAAAAAGCGGCAATGAGCAGTTCTTC
TRBV9	TRBJ1-2	once	NA	CASSVVDYDGYTF	TGTGCCAGCAGCGTAGTGGATTACGATGGCTACACCTTC
TRBV30	TRBJ1-4	many	NA	CAWSVLRGREKLFF	TGTGCCTGGAGTGTACTCCGGGGGCGTGAAAAACTGTTTTTT
TRBV7-3	TRBJ2-7	many	NA	CASSLRDEQYF	TGTGCCAGCAGCTTACGGGACGAGCAGTACTTC
TRBV15	TRBJ2-6	NA	NA	CARAGGSGNNVLTF	TGTGCCAGGGCCGGGGGCTCTGGGAATAACGTCCTGACTTTC
TRBV2	TRBJ1-1	NA	TRBD1	CASQPRGITEAFF	TGTGCCAGCCAACCCAGGGGGATTACTGAAGCTTTCTTT
TRBV25-1	TRBJ2-1	many	TRBD2	CASSGGAPYNEQFF	TGTGCCAGCAGCGGGGGGGCCCCCTACAATGAGCAGTTCTTC
TRBV5-1	TRBJ2-1	NA	NA	CASSPAHGGVHSEQFF	TGCGCCAGCAGCCCCGCACACGGCGGGGTCCACAGTGAGCAGTTCTTC
TRBV7-2	TRBJ1-5	NA	TRBD1	CASSTAGGTNGYTHF	TGTGCCAGCAGTACGGCAGGGGGGACCAATGGCTACACGCATTTT
TRBV2	TRBJ1-3	NA	NA	CASNIGGQGNTIYF	TGTGCCAGCAATATCGGGGGGCAGGGAAACACCATATATTTT
TRBV7-2	TRBJ1-3	many	TRBD1	CASSSNRGPGNTIYF	TGTGCCAGCAGCTCTAACAGGGGTCCTGGAAACACCATATATTTT
TRBV7-8	TRBJ2-7	NA	NA	CASSEISTGGNEQYF	TGTGCCAGCAGTGAAATCAGTACAGGTGGCAACGAGCAGTACTTC
TRBV11-2	TRBJ2-3	NA	NA	CANSYTGRYGIYEQYF	TGTGCCAACAGCTACACCGGCCGGTATGGAATCTATGAGCAGTATTTT